This is a list of T cell receptor beta chains from one sample in a study of OX40 agonist ivuxolimab in advanced cancers. Data came from immunoSEQ multiplex PCR; TCRdb stores just in-frame clones and leaves some out. Counted here are about 80,000 clones, approximately 84% occurring once; the ten biggest clones make up roughly 25%. The sample was CD4+ or CD8+ T cells sorted from blood, taken in a trial of the OX40 agonist ivuxolimab. Receptors originate from an adult with an advanced solid tumor such as melanoma, head and neck, liver or kidney cancer. CDR3s include the opening cysteine and the closing phenylalanine or tryptophan. The D gene is left open where the match is weak. Only some rows state a clone size, as once, few, many or a class for expanded clones.

D: -; J: TRBJ1-3; size: -; V: TRBV14; DNA: TGTGCCAGCAGCCAAGTGGGGATGGCTGGAAACACCATATATTTT; CDR3: CASSQVGMAGNTIYF
D: -; J: TRBJ1-5; size: few; V: TRBV9; DNA: TGTGCCAGCAGCGTAGAACCCAGCAATCAGCCCCAGCATTTT; CDR3: CASSVEPSNQPQHF
D: -; J: TRBJ1-2; size: -; V: TRBV11-2; DNA: TGTGCCAGCAGCCCCCTCGGGGGCTATGGCTACACCTTC; CDR3: CASSPLGGYGYTF
D: TRBD1; J: TRBJ1-3; size: -; V: TRBV30; DNA: TGTGCCTGGGGACAGGGTCCCTCTGGAAACACCATATATTTT; CDR3: CAWGQGPSGNTIYF
D: -; J: TRBJ2-4; size: -; V: TRBV7-9; DNA: TGTGCCAGCAGCCCCGAGGACAGCTTAGCCAAAAACATTCAGTACTTC; CDR3: CASSPEDSLAKNIQYF
D: TRBD1; J: TRBJ2-5; size: -; V: TRBV5-4; DNA: TGTGCCAGCAGCTTGGGGGCAGGGGGCAACCAAGAGACCCAGTACTTC; CDR3: CASSLGAGGNQETQYF
D: TRBD1; J: TRBJ1-2; size: -; V: TRBV18; DNA: TGTGCCAGCTCACCCTACCGGACAGGGGGATCCGCCGGGGATTATGGCTACACCTTC; CDR3: CASSPYRTGGSAGDYGYTF
D: TRBD1; J: TRBJ2-2; size: -; V: TRBV5-6; DNA: TGTGCCAGCAGCTTGGTGGGACAGGCGAACACCGGGGAGCTGTTTTTT; CDR3: CASSLVGQANTGELFF
D: -; J: TRBJ2-3; size: few; V: TRBV4-1; DNA: TGCGCCAGCAGCCAAGTTTTAGATACGCAGTATTTT; CDR3: CASSQVLDTQYF
D: -; J: TRBJ2-1; size: -; V: TRBV27; DNA: TGTGCCAGCAGTTTTGGTGGCCGAACCAATGAGCAGTTCTTC; CDR3: CASSFGGRTNEQFF
D: TRBD2; J: TRBJ2-1; size: -; V: TRBV7-2; DNA: TGTGCCAGCAGCTTAGTGGGACTAGAAGGTCATGAGCAGTTCTTC; CDR3: CASSLVGLEGHEQFF
D: -; J: TRBJ2-7; size: -; V: TRBV30; DNA: TGTGCCTGGAGAAGGGACGGGAAGGCCTACGAGCAGTACTTC; CDR3: CAWRRDGKAYEQYF
D: TRBD1; J: TRBJ1-2; size: few; V: TRBV5-1; DNA: TGCGCCAGCAGCTTGGACGCAGGGGGCGGCTATGGCTACACCTTC; CDR3: CASSLDAGGGYGYTF
D: TRBD2; J: TRBJ2-1; size: few; V: TRBV5-4; DNA: TGTGCCAGCAGCTTCGGGGGGATATCCTACAATGAGCAGTTCTTC; CDR3: CASSFGGISYNEQFF
D: -; J: TRBJ2-7; size: -; V: TRBV15; DNA: TGTGCCACCAGCAGATCGGCAGTGTCAGACGAGCAGTACTTC; CDR3: CATSRSAVSDEQYF
D: -; J: TRBJ1-1; size: once; V: TRBV19; DNA: TGTGCCAGTAGTATCCTCAGTACAGGGACTGAAGCTTTCTTT; CDR3: CASSILSTGTEAFF
D: -; J: TRBJ1-3; size: -; V: TRBV28; DNA: TGTGCCAGCAGTTTAGGGTCACACCATATACCTGGAAACACCATATATTTT; CDR3: CASSLGSHHIPGNTIYF
D: -; J: TRBJ1-1; size: -; V: TRBV6-5; DNA: TGTGCCAGCAGTTACGATAGGCGCAACACTGAAGCTTTCTTT; CDR3: CASSYDRRNTEAFF
D: -; J: TRBJ1-2; size: -; V: TRBV6-6; DNA: TGTGCCAGCAGTGAGGGCAGAACGGGCTATGGCTACACCTTC; CDR3: CASSEGRTGYGYTF
D: -; J: TRBJ1-2; size: -; V: TRBV2; DNA: TGTGCCAGCTTATCCTGGGGGGGGACGGGACCGTATGGCTACACCTTC; CDR3: CASLSWGGTGPYGYTF
D: -; J: TRBJ1-3; size: -; V: TRBV19; DNA: TGTGCCAGTACGCGCCAGGGGAGCTCTGGAAACACCATATATTTT; CDR3: CASTRQGSSGNTIYF
D: -; J: TRBJ2-5; size: -; V: TRBV9; DNA: TGTGCCAGCAGCGTAGTCGAAACAGCCATCGGGACCCAGTACTTC; CDR3: CASSVVETAIGTQYF
D: -; J: TRBJ1-6; size: -; V: TRBV5-8; DNA: TGTGCCAGCAGCTTGACGACCTCGTCGGTGCCTAATTCACCCCTCCACTTT; CDR3: CASSLTTSSVPNSPLHF
D: -; J: TRBJ1-1; size: -; V: TRBV18; DNA: TGTGCCAGCTCACCATTACCTCGGGGGTTGAACACTGAAGCTTTCTTT; CDR3: CASSPLPRGLNTEAFF
D: -; J: TRBJ1-6; size: -; V: TRBV6-6; DNA: TGTGCCAGCAGTTATTGGGACCCAAATTCACCCCTCCACTTT; CDR3: CASSYWDPNSPLHF
D: -; J: TRBJ2-2; size: -; V: TRBV18; DNA: TGTGCCAGCTCACTTTCGGACAGAGCGAACACCGGGGAGCTGTTTTTT; CDR3: CASSLSDRANTGELFF
D: -; J: TRBJ1-2; size: -; V: TRBV30; DNA: TGTGCCTGGAGTGTAAATTGGGGATCCTATGGCTACACCTTC; CDR3: CAWSVNWGSYGYTF
D: -; J: TRBJ2-2; size: -; V: TRBV6-5; DNA: TGTGCCAGCAGGAATCGAGGGGACGCCGGGGAGCTGTTTTTT; CDR3: CASRNRGDAGELFF
D: TRBD1; J: TRBJ1-2; size: -; V: TRBV7-8; DNA: TGTGCCAGCAGCTTCGACCCCGGACAGGGAGCTCTCGGGGGCTACACCTTC; CDR3: CASSFDPGQGALGGYTF
D: -; J: TRBJ2-4; size: -; V: TRBV6-1; DNA: TGTGCCAGCAGTGGGGCCAAAAACATTCAGTACTTC; CDR3: CASSGAKNIQYF
D: TRBD1; J: TRBJ1-5; size: -; V: TRBV7-2; DNA: TGTGCCAGCAGCTTAGGGACAGGAGGATTTAATAGCAATCAGCCCCAGCATTTT; CDR3: CASSLGTGGFNSNQPQHF
D: -; J: TRBJ2-5; size: -; V: TRBV28; DNA: TGTGCCAGCAGTTCGTGGGGCAGGGAAGAGACCCAGTACTTC; CDR3: CASSSWGREETQYF
D: TRBD2; J: TRBJ2-2; size: -; V: TRBV9; DNA: TGTGCCAGCAGCGTAGTACCTAGCGGGGAGTACACCGGGGAGCTGTTTTTT; CDR3: CASSVVPSGEYTGELFF
D: -; J: TRBJ1-1; size: once; V: TRBV7-2; DNA: TGTGCCAGCAGCATCCGGGCCGGGTTTTTGCGGAGGGTGAACACTGAAGCTTTCTTT; CDR3: CASSIRAGFLRRVNTEAFF
D: TRBD2; J: TRBJ2-3; size: once; V: TRBV28; DNA: TGTGCCAGCAGTTTACCCCCGGGGGGGGTAGCGGGGAGCACAGATACGCAGTATTTT; CDR3: CASSLPPGGVAGSTDTQYF
D: -; J: TRBJ1-1; size: -; V: TRBV5-1; DNA: TGCGCCAGCTCCGGGGCAGGGAACACTGAAGCTTTCTTT; CDR3: CASSGAGNTEAFF
D: -; J: TRBJ2-2; size: -; V: TRBV11-2; DNA: TGTGCCAGCAGCTTAGGGCTGAACACCGGGGAGCTGTTTTTT; CDR3: CASSLGLNTGELFF